This T cell receptor beta chain was obtained from a study of blood T cell repertoires in COVID-19. Overall study context: In each case, the material was cDNA or gDNA derived from T cells, B-cell-depleted T cells, or PBMCs.

The CDR3 runs to 15 residues. Per germline, CDR1 LNHDA and CDR2 SQIVND (reference sequence). V dropped 3 bases and J dropped 1 base, with 12 bases sitting between them. Assay used: immunoSEQ multiplex PCR; TCRdb lists only in-frame clones, some missing. The data contain approximately 250,000 clones, approximately 90% of them seen just once; the ten biggest clones take up 0.95% to 1.5%. The specimen was PBMCs or T cells enriched from blood (not recorded which). The sequence was collected from a woman between 40 and 55 years old with acute COVID-19. The gene calls are TRBV19 and TRBJ1-1; no firm D call. CDR3 residues: CASSIGSLRNTEAFF. Here the CDR3 DNA reads TGTGCCAGTAGTATTGGTAGCCTCAGGAACACTGAAGCTTTCTTT.